This note documents a single T cell receptor beta chain sequence. Its specificity is not known. A junction end diverges from the germline sequence, so it may reflect a read error. Per the germline V gene, CDR1 is MNHNY and CDR2 is SVGAGI (reference sequence). The CDR3 has 13 residues. This sample is part of a study of T cell responses to AZD1222 COVID-19 vaccine. General study results and limits: Clonal diversity may have been underestimated, and the donors were mostly white British, with more females than males. Reports say nearly half of spike-specific TCRs go after unmutated variant regions. Across the whole spike, CD4 TCRs peaked at regions 160-218 and 743-854.

The protocol was immunoSEQ multiplex PCR, while the TCRdb copy is restricted to in-frame clones and leaves out a portion. The table shows 100,000 to 150,000 clones, with roughly 89% occurring only once. This sample comprised peripheral blood, obtained on day 0 of AZD1222 vaccination. This clonotype was sampled from an adult in good health. This chain uses TRBV6-6 with TRBJ2-7; D ambiguous. The CDR3 nucleotides read TGTGCCAGCAGTTACGGTACGAGGTGGGCGGCGCACTTC. Translating gives CASSYGTRWAAHF.